Below are 31 T cell receptor beta chains sequenced from a single sample in a study of spatial heterogeneity in lung cancer. Study-level results: Counts of expanded intratumoral alpha and beta TCRs tracked tumor mutation counts.

TCRdb re-called the 5' RACE reads through MiXCR, storing one row per CDR3 protein. The top ten hold 7.5% to 10% of the sample, which has approximately 1,800 distinct CDR3 sequences, roughly 8.9% seen once. These receptors' antigens are unknown. As for time point: sample taken at primary tumor resection. The sample consisted of lung tumor tissue, taken at surgery. Source of these receptors: a female donor with early-stage non-small cell lung cancer.

V usage is TRBV20-1 and J usage is TRBJ1-5; TRBD1 is a possible D gene (6 bases). Germline CDR1 and CDR2: DFQATT and SNEGSKA (reference sequence). V was shortened by 3 bases and J by 1 base, with 16 bases between the two germline ends. The CDR3 runs 16 residues. CDR3 sequence (DNA): TGCAGTGCTAGCGCGACGAGGGACACCAGCAATCAGCCCCAGCATTTT. As protein: CSASATRDTSNQPQHF.

By sample fraction, this clonotype is medium-sized (0.01 to 0.1%). The chain combines TRBV11-2 with TRBJ2-5; tentatively, D is TRBD2 (6 bases). CDR1 SGHAT and CDR2 FQNNGV come from the germline V gene. The germline V and J ends were trimmed by 0 bases and 7 bases, with 12 bases remaining between them. There are 14 residues in the CDR3. CDR3 DNA sequence: TGTGCCAGCAGCTTAGAGGTCGGGAGAGGGACCCAGTACTTC. It encodes CASSLEVGRGTQYF.

This clonotype has ten or more counts. V and J are TRBV7-2 and TRBJ2-7; a possible D gene is TRBD1 (6 bases). This CDR3 region has 13 residues. Between the trimmed V and J ends, which lost 1 base and 9 bases, there was a span of 13 bases. The germline gives CDR1 SGHTA, CDR2 FQGNSA. CDR3 sequence reads: CASSLEGRGGQYF. In DNA, the CDR3 is TGTGCCAGCAGCTTAGAGGGCAGGGGTGGGCAGTACTTC.

This clonotype was detected a few times. The V call is TRBV7-6, the J call TRBJ2-2; D is ambiguous. V was trimmed by 5 bases and J by 7 bases, leaving 17 bases between them. Germline V lookup: CDR1 SGHVS, CDR2 FNYEAQ. CDR3 size: 15 residues. CDR3 loop: CASSPVPWGSGELFF. The CDR3 DNA sequence: TGTGCCAGCAGCCCGGTTCCCTGGGGAAGCGGGGAGCTGTTTTTT.

This clonotype counts as medium-sized (0.01 to 0.1%). The gene calls are TRBV18 and TRBJ1-4; D remains ambiguous. V was clipped by 1 base and J by 0 bases, with 9 bases between them. Germline assignment: CDR1 KGHSH and CDR2 LQKENI. This CDR3 spans 16 amino acids. CDR3 coding DNA: TGTGCCAGCTCACCACGGGCAAAAGCAACTAATGAAAAACTGTTTTTT. This encodes CASSPRAKATNEKLFF.

This sequence joins TRBV24-1 and TRBJ2-2; unclear D gene. This CDR3 comprises 10 residues. V lost 9 bases and J 5 bases, leaving 3 bases between the germline ends. Germline V CDR1 and CDR2: KGHDR, SFDVKD. CDR3 amino acids: CATETGELFF. The CDR3 bases are TGTGCCACCGAAACCGGGGAGCTGTTTTTT.

The J gene is TRBJ2-7, the V gene TRBV6-5, with 7 nucleotides matching TRBD2. V gave up 2 bases and J gave up 6 bases; unmatched junction bases: 13. In germline, CDR1 is MNHEY, CDR2 SVGAGI. The CDR3 sequence is 16 residues long. The CDR3 nucleotides are TGTGCCAGCAGTTACCTAGGACTAGGACTCCTTCGCGAGCAGTACTTC. Amino acids: CASSYLGLGLLREQYF.

In its sample, this clonotype ranks as medium-sized. The DNA for the CDR3 is TGCGCCAGCAGTCAACCCGGGCTGGCCAACGTCCTGACTTTC. Its protein product is CASSQPGLANVLTF. V gene TRBV23-1 combines with J gene TRBJ2-6; no clear D gene. TRBV23-1 is marked as an open reading frame, function uncertain. The CDR3 is 14 amino acids. The V end was cut by 2 bases, the J end by 6 bases, with 8 bases between.

This clonotype is classed as medium-sized (0.01 to 0.1%). The chain carries TRBV12-3 or TRBV12-4 and TRBJ1-3; 11 bases match TRBD1. CDR3 length: 14 amino acids. With 8 bases clipped from V and 6 bases from J, the junction kept 6 bases outside the gene matches. The CDR3 region has the DNA TGTGCCAGCGGGACAGGGGGACCTGAAAACACCATATATTTT. Its translation is CASGTGGPENTIYF.

Relative to its sample, this clonotype is medium-sized. CDR3 amino acids: CASSLGGDTSYEQYF. In DNA, the CDR3 is TGTGCCAGCAGTTTAGGGGGGGACACCTCCTACGAGCAGTACTTC. The chain combines TRBV28 with TRBJ2-7; a weak D match, TRBD2 (7 bases). The germline CDR1 and CDR2 sequences are MDHEN and SYDVKM. Trimming took 2 bases from V and 0 from J, leaving 11 bases between them. There are 15 residues in the CDR3.

The chain couples TRBV30 to TRBJ1-4, with D unresolved. The germline gives CDR1 GTSNPN, CDR2 SVGIG (reference sequence). V was shortened by 2 bases and J by 0 bases, with 16 bases between the two germline ends. The CDR3 spans 17 residues. The CDR3 is CAWSHLSDGPTNEKLFF. CDR3 coding DNA: TGTGCCTGGAGTCACCTTAGCGACGGACCAACTAATGAAAAACTGTTTTTT.

By sample fraction, this clonotype is medium-sized (0.01 to 0.1%). CDR3 region: CASSQDPGLDNEQFF. CDR3 DNA sequence: TGCGCCAGCAGCCAAGATCCCGGACTAGACAATGAGCAGTTCTTC. The chain recombines TRBV4-3 with TRBJ2-1; 7 positions match TRBD2. Germline V gene data show CDR1 as LGHNA and CDR2 as YSLEER. The CDR3 runs to 15 residues. After removal of 0 bases from V and 5 bases from J, the junction contained 4 bases not matched to a gene.

This clonotype is labeled medium-sized. CDR3 sequence: CATRGTAGANVLTF. The CDR3, as DNA: TGTGCCACTAGAGGGACCGCCGGGGCCAACGTCCTGACTTTC. The chain recombines TRBV10-3 with TRBJ2-6; D possibly uses TRBD1 or TRBD2 (5 bases each). The V end lost 10 bases, the J end lost 4 bases, and 14 bases lay between the germline ends. CDR1 is ENHRY, CDR2 SYGVKD, per germline. The CDR3 consists of 14 residues.

Sample share makes this clonotype medium-sized (0.01 to 0.1%). The V gene is TRBV29-1, the J gene TRBJ2-3; possibly TRBD1 or TRBD2 for D (5 bases each). The length of the CDR3 is 11 residues. Germline V lookup: CDR1 SQVTM, CDR2 ANQGSEA. The V end lost 7 bases, the J end lost 1 base, and 6 bases lay between the germline ends. Here the CDR3 DNA reads TGCAGCGGAGGGGGCACAGATACGCAGTATTTT. The encoded protein is CSGGGTDTQYF.

By share, this clonotype counts as medium-sized. This chain uses TRBV6-6 with TRBJ2-1; 9 positions agree with TRBD2. V trimming: 7 bases; J trimming: 5 bases; junction bases outside the gene matches: 15. The germline CDR1 and CDR2 sequences are MNHNY and SVGAGI (reference sequence). The CDR3 sequence is 17 residues long. The CDR3 protein is CASTGPLVGGGDNEQFF. The CDR3 DNA follows: TGTGCCAGCACCGGTCCTCTGGTTGGCGGGGGGGACAATGAGCAGTTCTTC.

This clonotype is medium-sized. The chain employs TRBV9 and TRBJ1-1; D not resolved. The ends were cut back, 6 bases at V and 0 bases at J, with 12 bases in the middle. In germline, CDR1 is SGDLS, CDR2 YYNGEE. This CDR3 has 14 amino acids. CDR3 sequence (DNA): TGTGCCAGCACGGCCGGACTCATGAACACTGAAGCTTTCTTT. This translates into CASTAGLMNTEAFF.

For the CDR3, the DNA is TGTGCCAGCAGCCTATTGCGGCCCGGGATCAACGAGCAGTACTTC. Its protein product is CASSLLRPGINEQYF. The V gene is TRBV13, the J gene TRBJ2-7, with TRBD2 as a possible D gene (5 bases). Germline-derived CDR1 and CDR2 are PRHDT and FYEKMQ (reference sequence). The CDR3 consists of 15 residues. The V gene lost 5 bases and the J gene lost 5 bases, with 19 bases spanning the gap. Complete variable domain (other parts from reference TRBV13 and TRBJ2-7): AAGVIQSPRHLIKEKRETATLKCYPIPRHDTVYWYQQGPGQDPQFLISFYEKMQSDKGSIPDRFSAQQFSDYHSELNMSSLELGDSALYFCASSLLRPGINEQYFGPGTRLTVT.

In this sample, this clonotype is medium-sized. DNA for the CDR3: TGCAGTGCTAGGCACATCGGCGAGCAGTACTTC. Protein: CSARHIGEQYF. This chain uses TRBV20-1 with TRBJ2-7; D remains unclear. Germline CDR1 and CDR2: DFQATT and SNEGSKA (reference sequence). V gave up 3 bases and J gave up 6 bases, with 9 bases separating them. The CDR3 sequence is 11 residues long.

The rearrangement joins TRBV7-8 to TRBJ1-5; D ambiguous. Germline loops: CDR1 SGHVS, CDR2 FQNEAQ. Trimming took off 3 bases at V and 0 bases at J, with 3 bases between the two ends. The CDR3 runs to 13 residues. Here the CDR3 reads CASSLFSNQPQHF. The CDR3 DNA reads TGTGCCAGCAGCTTGTTTAGCAATCAGCCCCAGCATTTT.

Many counts were recorded for this clonotype. The chain combines TRBV10-3 with TRBJ2-5, with TRBD2 matching over 14 bases. Germline CDR1 is ENHRY and CDR2 is SYGVKD. V shed 10 bases and J 9 bases; nucleotides not matched to a gene: 13. The CDR3 totals 15 residues. CDR3: CATAGTSGGPGPQYF. The CDR3, as DNA: TGTGCCACCGCCGGGACTAGCGGGGGCCCCGGCCCCCAGTACTTC.

The table lists this clonotype with a few counts. The rearrangement joins TRBV30 to TRBJ2-1; TRBD2 agrees at 11 bases. Germline values: CDR1 GTSNPN, CDR2 SVGIG (reference sequence). J lost 5 bases, V lost 2 bases, and 5 bases had no gene match. The CDR3 contains 15 residues. CDR3 DNA sequence: TGTGCCTGGAGTCCCGGGACTAGCGGAAACAATGAGCAGTTCTTC. Translating gives CAWSPGTSGNNEQFF. Full variable domain (remainder filled in from reference TRBV30 and TRBJ2-1): SQTIHQWPATLVQPVGSPLSLECTVEGTSNPNLYWYRQAAGRGLQLLFYSVGIGQISSEVPQNLSASRPQDRQFILSSKKLLLSDSGFYLCAWSPGTSGNNEQFFGPGTRLTVL.

Relative to its sample, this clonotype is large. V and J are TRBV7-2 and TRBJ2-1; no clear D. Looked up from germline, CDR1 is SGHTA and CDR2 is FQGNSA. With 4 bases removed from V and 9 bases from J, the gap between germline ends came to 13 bases. There are 13 residues in the CDR3. The CDR3: CASSSDSSFEQFF. The DNA for the CDR3 is TGTGCCAGCAGCTCCGACTCTTCTTTTGAGCAGTTCTTC.

This clonotype is medium-sized in the sample. The chain carries TRBV29-1 and TRBJ2-5, with D unresolved. The V end lost 5 bases, the J end lost 4 bases, and 14 bases lay between the germline ends. Germline CDR1 SQVTM, CDR2 ANQGSEA. The CDR3 runs to 13 residues. The CDR3 loop reads CSVPAPVGETQYF. The CDR3 bases are TGCAGCGTTCCCGCCCCGGTGGGAGAGACCCAGTACTTC.

In this sample, this clonotype is large (0.1 to 1%). The chain joins TRBV11-3 to TRBJ2-3; TRBD1 matches 7 bases. Germline CDR1 reads SGHNT; CDR2 reads YENEEA. The CDR3 is made up of 13 amino acids. V lost 5 bases to trimming and J lost 11 bases; unmatched junction nucleotides: 10. The CDR3 bases are TGTGCCAGCAGCCAGACAGGGCCAGGATTGCAGTATTTT. It specifies CASSQTGPGLQYF.

By frequency in the sample, this clonotype is medium-sized. The V and J genes are TRBV4-3 and TRBJ1-6, with D tentatively TRBD1 (5 bases). Trimming cost V 4 bases and J 7 bases, with 17 bases left between them. The CDR3 is 16 amino acids. Germline CDR1 LGHNA, CDR2 YSLEER. The CDR3 nucleotides read TGCGCCAGCAGCCCTGGAAACAGGATATCGAATTCACCCCTCCACTTT. Translated: CASSPGNRISNSPLHF.

This clonotype counts as medium-sized. This chain joins TRBV10-2 and TRBJ1-6; 7 bases agree with TRBD1. The CDR3 loop spans 16 amino acids. Germline V CDR1 and CDR2: WSHSY, SAAADI. The V gene end was trimmed by 8 bases and the J gene end by 5 bases; junction bases not matched to a gene: 12. The CDR3 DNA sequence: TGCGCCAGCTCAGAGGGGCGCGGGACAGATAATTCACCCCTCCACTTT. Amino acid sequence: CASSEGRGTDNSPLHF.

Within the sample, this clonotype is medium-sized. V is TRBV7-2 and J is TRBJ2-7, with 8 bases that match TRBD1. The trim removed 0 bases at V and 0 bases at J, leaving 13 bases unmatched. The germline V gene has CDR1 SGHTA and CDR2 FQGNSA. The CDR3 is 19 amino acids. The CDR3 nucleotides read TGTGCCAGCAGCTTAGCCCATGTGAGTTGGGACAGGTACTCCTACGAGCAGTACTTC. This gives the protein CASSLAHVSWDRYSYEQYF.

Remarks on this clonotype: It may be a read error: a sequence one base away is much more abundant. In DNA form, the CDR3 reads TGTGCCAGCAGTCAGGACAGGGCGGGAGGGAAGCGGTACTTC. This codes for CASSQDRAGGKRYF. V usage is TRBV27 and J usage is TRBJ2-7, with D tentatively TRBD2 (9 bases). This CDR3 spans 14 amino acids. V shed 5 bases and J shed 12 bases, with 23 bases lying between them. Germline V gives CDR1 MNHEY, CDR2 SMNVEV (reference sequence).

This clonotype is categorized as hyperexpanded. This chain connects TRBV7-9 to TRBJ2-6, with a possible D match to TRBD1 (6 bases). Trimming removed 1 base at V and 0 bases at J, with 13 bases between. The CDR3 consists of 18 residues. Germline V gene sequence: CDR1 SEHNR, CDR2 FQNEAQ (reference sequence). The CDR3 protein is CASSLGPGATSGANVLTF. The CDR3 nucleotides are TGTGCCAGCAGCTTAGGCCCAGGGGCCACCTCTGGGGCCAACGTCCTGACTTTC.

This clonotype is large (0.1 to 1%) within its sample. The rearrangement uses TRBV5-6 and TRBJ2-6; no definite D call. The CDR3 sequence is 13 residues long. The V end was cut by 2 bases, the J end by 1 base, with 1 base between. Germline V gene data show CDR1 as SGHDT and CDR2 as YYEEEE. CDR3 bases: TGTGCCAGCAGCTTATCTGGGGCCAACGTCCTGACTTTC. Translation gives CASSLSGANVLTF.

This clonotype was counted many times. The V gene is TRBV2, the J gene TRBJ2-1, with 11 bases matching TRBD2. Germline CDR1 and CDR2: SNHLY and FYNNEI. J gave up 7 bases and V 2 bases, and 10 bases lay outside the gene matches. This CDR3 has 17 residues. Written as DNA, the CDR3 is TGTGCCAGCAGTGAAACGCTACCGGGACTAGCGGAGAATGAGCAGTTCTTC. It translates to CASSETLPGLAENEQFF.